This T cell receptor beta chain came from a study of blood T cell repertoires in COVID-19. Study information: Collection of acute and convalescent COVID-19 samples took place in the United States, Italy and Spain.

The V gene end was trimmed by 3 bases and the J gene end by 5 bases; junction bases not matched to a gene: 7. This CDR3 region has 14 residues. Germline V gene data show CDR1 as SQVTM and CDR2 as ANQGSEA. Per the original methods: Amplification of reference gene primers was used by the study to estimate nucleated cell counts. Profiled with immunoSEQ multiplex PCR; TCRdb holds only in-frame clones, not every one. D and trimming were read from the DNA, whereas the V and J calls and clone size are those reported in that table. The table records 60,000 to 70,000 clones, more than 75% of them present only once.

The J gene is TRBJ2-5, the V gene TRBV29-1; TRBD1 matches 9 bases. The origin of this receptor is a woman aged 80 or older with acute or convalescent COVID-19. The sample was peripheral blood. The CDR3 DNA sequence: TGCAGCGTTGAGGACAGGGGACGGAGGGAGACCCAGTACTTC. Translation: CSVEDRGRRETQYF.